This T cell receptor (beta chain) was recorded in a study of T cell repertoires in cytomegalovirus infection. The CDR3 totals 13 residues. CDR1 and CDR2 (germline): DFQATT, SNEGSKA (reference sequence). J lost 7 bases, V lost 3 bases, and 4 bases had no gene match. One entry per CDR3 protein, called by TCRdb with MiXCR from the reads. The sample carries roughly 77,000 distinct CDR3 sequences, 3% to 4.5% recorded once. This clonotype was found many times. This chain connects TRBV20-1 to TRBJ2-2, with 8 bases identical to TRBD2. The source of this sequence is a human donor in good health (CMV status not recorded). Some clones in this sample may be carry-over from other donors' samples. The material sequenced was PBMCs. The CDR3 DNA sequence: TGCAGTGCTAGTATCCTAGCGGGCGGGGAGCTGTTTTTT. This translates into CSASILAGGELFF.